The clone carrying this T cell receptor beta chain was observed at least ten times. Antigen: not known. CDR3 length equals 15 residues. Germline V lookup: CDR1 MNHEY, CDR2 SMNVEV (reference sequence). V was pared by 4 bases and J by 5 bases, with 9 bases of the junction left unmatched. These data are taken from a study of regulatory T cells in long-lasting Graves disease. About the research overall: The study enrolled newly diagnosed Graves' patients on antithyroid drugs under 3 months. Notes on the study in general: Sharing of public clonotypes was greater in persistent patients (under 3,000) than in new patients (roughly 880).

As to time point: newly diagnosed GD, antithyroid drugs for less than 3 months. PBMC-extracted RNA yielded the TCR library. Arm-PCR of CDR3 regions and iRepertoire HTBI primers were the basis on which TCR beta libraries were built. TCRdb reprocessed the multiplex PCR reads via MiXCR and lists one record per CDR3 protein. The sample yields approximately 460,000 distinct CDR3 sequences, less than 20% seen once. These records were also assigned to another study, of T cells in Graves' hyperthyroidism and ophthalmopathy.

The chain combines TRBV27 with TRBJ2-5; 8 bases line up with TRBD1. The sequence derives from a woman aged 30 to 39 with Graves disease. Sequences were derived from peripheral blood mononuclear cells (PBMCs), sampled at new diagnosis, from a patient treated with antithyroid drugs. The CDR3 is CASSSGTGRIETQYF. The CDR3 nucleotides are TGTGCCAGCAGTTCCGGGACAGGTAGAATCGAGACCCAGTACTTC.